A single sample is the source of the 15 T cell receptor beta chains below, sequenced in a study of breast tumors, draining lymph nodes, adjacent tissues (dated by TCRdb to the mid-2010s). Libraries were prepared through multiplex PCR. Sequencing was carried out with an Illumina HiSeq 2000. TCRdb trimmed public reads at Q25 via fastp, called clones via MiXCR and kept in-frame beta chains. Each CDR3 protein gets just one entry, which takes the most common genes and DNA from the rows behind it. This sample lists 7,500 or so distinct CDR3 sequences; about four fifths were detected once. Of the sample, roughly two fifths is held by the ten largest clones. The specimen sequenced was tumor-adjacent breast tissue. These receptors all stem from a female donor with breast cancer. Some clones in this sample may be carry-over from other donors' samples.

The V gene is TRBV27, the J gene TRBJ1-2; a weak D match, TRBD1 (6 bases). Trimming took 6 bases from V and 4 from J, leaving 15 bases between them. The germline gives CDR1 MNHEY, CDR2 SMNVEV (reference sequence). This CDR3 contains 14 residues. CDR3 residues: CASRPQGTVYGYTF. The CDR3 region has the DNA TGTGCCAGCAGGCCGCAGGGGACTGTCTATGGCTACACCTTC.

The rearrangement joins TRBV20-1 to TRBJ2-3, with D perhaps matching TRBD1 (6 bases). The CDR3 loop spans 17 amino acids. V was pared by 4 bases and J by 1 base, with 21 bases between. Germline V gene lookup returns CDR1 DFQATT and CDR2 SNEGSKA (reference sequence). DNA for the CDR3: TGCAGTGCTACAGACAGGAAACCGGGTCCCGGCACAGATACGCAGTATTTT. Its translation: CSATDRKPGPGTDTQYF.

CDR3 residues: CASSESTHSPLHF. CDR3 nucleotide sequence: TGTGCCAGCAGTGAAAGTACCCATTCACCCCTCCACTTT. This rearrangement joins TRBV2 to TRBJ1-6; D ambiguous. The CDR3 length is 13 residues. Germline CDR1 reads SNHLY; CDR2 reads FYNNEI. The germline V and J ends were trimmed by 2 bases and 8 bases, with 7 bases remaining between them.

The chain is built from TRBV12-3 or TRBV12-4 and TRBJ2-7, with 7 bases fitting TRBD1. J gave up 5 bases and V 5 bases, and 9 bases lay outside the gene matches. The CDR3 length is 14 residues. As DNA, the CDR3 is TGTGCCAGCAGTCCGGCACAGGGGAACCACGAGCAGTACTTC. Protein product: CASSPAQGNHEQYF.

CDR3: CASSMGLSGDYEQYF. The CDR3 DNA follows: TGTGCCAGTAGTATGGGACTATCAGGGGACTACGAGCAGTACTTC. The chain combines TRBV19 with TRBJ2-7, with D possibly matching TRBD2 (7 bases). This CDR3 comprises 15 residues. CDR1 is LNHDA and CDR2 is SQIVND in the germline V gene (reference sequence). V shed 3 bases and J shed 3 bases, with 15 bases lying between them. Variable domain in full (rest from reference TRBV19 and TRBJ2-7): DGGITQSPKYLFRKEGQNVTLSCEQNLNHDAMYWYRQDPGQGLRLIYYSQIVNDFQKGDIAEGYSVSREKKESFPLTVTSAQKNPTAFYLCASSMGLSGDYEQYFGPGTRLTVT.

V and J are TRBV5-5 and TRBJ2-3; perhaps TRBD2 as D (6 bases). CDR1 and CDR2 (germline): SGHKS, YYEKEE (reference sequence). The CDR3 has 14 residues. Trimming removed 0 bases from V and 2 bases from J, with 7 bases in between. As DNA, the CDR3 is TGTGCCAGCAGCTTGGGACTAGTCACAGATACGCAGTATTTT. The encoded protein is CASSLGLVTDTQYF.

This chain joins TRBV4-1 and TRBJ2-7; 14 bases line up with TRBD2. V lost 3 bases to trimming and J lost 5 bases; unmatched junction nucleotides: 9. CDR1 and CDR2 (germline): MGHRA, YSYEKL. The CDR3 has 17 amino acids. The CDR3 nucleotides are TGCGCCAGCAGCCATCACGGACTAGCGGGAGGCAACGACGAGCAGTACTTC. This translates into CASSHHGLAGGNDEQYF.

In this sample, this clonotype is medium-sized. The chain employs TRBV7-2 and TRBJ2-1, with TRBD2 identical over 11 bases. The V segment lost 4 bases and the J segment 7 bases; nucleotides outside the gene matches: 9. Germline CDR1 reads SGHTA; CDR2 reads FQGNSA. CDR3 length: 16 amino acids. The CDR3 reads CASSSTGLAGGNEQFF. Here the CDR3 DNA reads TGTGCCAGCAGCTCCACCGGTTTAGCGGGAGGGAATGAGCAGTTCTTC. The full variable domain, completed using reference TRBV7-2 and TRBJ2-1, is GAGVSQSPSNKVTEKGKDVELRCDPISGHTALYWYRQSLGQGLEFLIYFQGNSAPDKSGLPSDRFSAERTGGSVSTLTIQRTQQEDSAVYLCASSSTGLAGGNEQFFGPGTRLTVL.

The genes are TRBV15 and TRBJ2-7, with D perhaps matching TRBD1 (5 bases). Deletions cut 5 bases from V and 7 bases from J, with 15 bases between. CDR3 length equals 13 residues. The germline gives CDR1 LNHNV, CDR2 YYDKDF (reference sequence). The CDR3 DNA reads TGTGCCACCAGCCAAGACTCGCCAGGGGAGCAGTACTTC. This sequence encodes CATSQDSPGEQYF. Drawing the rest from reference TRBV15 and TRBJ2-7, the complete variable domain is DAMVIQNPRYQVTQFGKPVTLSCSQTLNHNVMYWYQQKSSQAPKLLFHYYDKDFNNEADTPDNFQSRRPNTSFCFLDIRSPGLGDTAMYLCATSQDSPGEQYFGPGTRLTVT.

The chain joins TRBV20-1 to TRBJ2-1, with TRBD2 identical over 12 bases. The V segment lost 0 bases and the J segment 9 bases; nucleotides outside the gene matches: 6. Germline assignment: CDR1 DFQATT and CDR2 SNEGSKA (reference sequence). This CDR3 is 15 amino acids long. CDR3 nucleotides: TGCAGTGCTAGAGATACTAGCGGGAGGCTGGGTGAGCAGTTCTTC. Its translation is CSARDTSGRLGEQFF.

This clonotype is medium-sized in the sample. The rearrangement uses TRBV11-2 and TRBJ2-2; the D gene is possibly TRBD2 (5 bases). The germline gives CDR1 SGHAT, CDR2 FQNNGV. V was cut by 1 base and J by 8 bases, with 11 bases left in between. CDR3 size: 14 residues. The DNA for the CDR3 is TGTGCCAGCAGCTTAGTTGGGAGTTTGGGGGAGCTGTTTTTT. It is translated as CASSLVGSLGELFF.

The chain links TRBV2 to TRBJ2-1, with TRBD2 as a possible D gene (5 bases). V was pared by 2 bases and J by 7 bases, with 12 bases between. Looked up from germline, CDR1 is SNHLY and CDR2 is FYNNEI. The CDR3 spans 14 residues. CDR3 sequence reads: CASSELLATNEQFF. CDR3 nucleotides: TGTGCCAGCAGTGAACTGCTAGCCACAAATGAGCAGTTCTTC.

By its share, this clonotype is medium-sized. This chain uses TRBV5-8 with TRBJ2-1; D is perhaps TRBD1 (5 bases). Trimming cost V 5 bases and J 2 bases, with 20 bases left between them. The CDR3 loop spans 17 amino acids. The V gene's germline CDR1 is SGHTS and CDR2 YDEGEE. Here the CDR3 DNA reads TGTGCCAGCAGGGATACCACGGCAGGGCCTACCTACAATGAGCAGTTCTTC. Amino acid sequence: CASRDTTAGPTYNEQFF.

The gene calls are TRBV12-3 or TRBV12-4 and TRBJ2-1; 7 positions match TRBD1. This CDR3 is built from 12 residues. V was clipped by 1 base and J by 14 bases; unmatched bases: 5. The CDR3 spells CASSLDRGYEFF. CDR3 coding DNA: TGTGCCAGCAGTTTAGACAGGGGATATGAGTTCTTC.

This clonotype is deemed medium-sized. V usage is TRBV20-1 and J usage is TRBJ2-3; 8 bases line up with TRBD2. CDR3 size: 15 residues. The germline gives CDR1 DFQATT, CDR2 SNEGSKA (reference sequence). J was trimmed by 3 bases and V by 2 bases; bases with no gene match: 7. DNA of the CDR3: TGCAGTGCTAGAAGTCCCGGGACTAGGACAGATACGCAGTATTTT. Translation gives CSARSPGTRTDTQYF.